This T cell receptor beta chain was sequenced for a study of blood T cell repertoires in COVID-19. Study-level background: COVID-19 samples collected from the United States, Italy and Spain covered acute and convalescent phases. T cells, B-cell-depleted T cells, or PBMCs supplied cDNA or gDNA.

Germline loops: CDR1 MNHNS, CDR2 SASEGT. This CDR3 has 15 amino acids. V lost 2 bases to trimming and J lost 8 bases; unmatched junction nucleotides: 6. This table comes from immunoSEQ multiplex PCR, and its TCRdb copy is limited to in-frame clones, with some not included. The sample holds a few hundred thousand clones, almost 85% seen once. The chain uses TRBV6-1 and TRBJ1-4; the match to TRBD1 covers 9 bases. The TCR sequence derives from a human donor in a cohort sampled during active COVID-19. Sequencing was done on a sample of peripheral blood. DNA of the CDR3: TGTGCCAGCAGTGAATGGGGACAGGGTGAGGAAAAACTGTTTTTT. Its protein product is CASSEWGQGEEKLFF.